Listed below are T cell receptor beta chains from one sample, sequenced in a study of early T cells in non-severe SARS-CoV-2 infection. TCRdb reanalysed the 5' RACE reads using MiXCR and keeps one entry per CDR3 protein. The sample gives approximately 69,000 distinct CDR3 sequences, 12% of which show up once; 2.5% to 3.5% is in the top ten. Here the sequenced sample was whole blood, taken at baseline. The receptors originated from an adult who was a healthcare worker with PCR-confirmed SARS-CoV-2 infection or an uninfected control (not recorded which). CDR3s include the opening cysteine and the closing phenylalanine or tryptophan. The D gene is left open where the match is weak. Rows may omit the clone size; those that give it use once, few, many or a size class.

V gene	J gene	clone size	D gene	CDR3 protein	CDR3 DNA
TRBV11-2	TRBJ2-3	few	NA	CASSLVPSTDTQYF	TGTGCCAGCAGCTTAGTGCCCAGCACAGATACGCAGTATTTT
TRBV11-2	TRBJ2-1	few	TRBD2	CASSSLRLAGGRNEQFF	TGTGCCAGCAGCTCCCTCCGGCTAGCGGGGGGGAGGAATGAGCAGTTCTTC
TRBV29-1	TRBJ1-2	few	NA	CSVEHIGGYTF	TGCAGCGTTGAACACATCGGGGGCTACACCTTC
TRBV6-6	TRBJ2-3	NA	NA	CASRYTDTQYF	TGTGCCAGCAGGTACACAGATACGCAGTATTTT
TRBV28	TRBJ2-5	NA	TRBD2	CASSLYGLAGGGGPQETQYF	TGTGCCAGCAGCTTATACGGACTAGCGGGCGGGGGCGGACCTCAAGAGACCCAGTACTTC
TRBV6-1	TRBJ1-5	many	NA	CASSESSNQPQHF	TGTGCCAGCAGTGAAAGCAGCAATCAGCCCCAGCATTTT
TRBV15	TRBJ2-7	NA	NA	CATSRDGRTSYEQYF	TGTGCCACCAGCAGAGATGGCAGGACCTCCTACGAGCAGTACTTC
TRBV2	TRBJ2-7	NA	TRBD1	CASRDRGDEQYF	TGTGCCAGCAGGGACAGGGGCGACGAGCAGTACTTC
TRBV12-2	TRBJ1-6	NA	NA	CASRLGIALHRLLGVHHSPLHF	TGTGCAAGTCGCTTAGGAATAGCCCTACACCGCCTCCTGGGTGTTCATCATTCACCCCTCCACTTT
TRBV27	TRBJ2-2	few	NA	CASSLQGTTNTGELFF	TGTGCCAGCAGTTTACAGGGTACTACAAACACCGGGGAGCTGTTTTTT
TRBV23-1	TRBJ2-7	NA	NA	CASRRPSAETYEQYF	TGCGCCAGCAGGCGACCATCGGCGGAAACCTACGAGCAGTACTTC
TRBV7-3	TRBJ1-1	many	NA	CASSANVGTEAFF	TGTGCCAGCAGCGCTAACGTAGGTACTGAAGCTTTCTTT
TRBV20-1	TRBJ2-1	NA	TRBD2	CSARGGGGAGQFF	TGCAGTGCTAGAGGCGGCGGGGGGGCAGGGCAGTTCTTC
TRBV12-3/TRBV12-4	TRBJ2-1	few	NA	CASSFARVSYDEQFF	TGTGCCAGCAGTTTTGCCAGGGTCTCTTACGATGAGCAGTTCTTC
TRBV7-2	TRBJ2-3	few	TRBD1	CASSRGQSTDTQYF	TGTGCCAGCAGCCGGGGACAGAGCACAGATACGCAGTATTTT
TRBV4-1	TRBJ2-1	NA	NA	CASSQGRARGYNEQFF	TGCGCCAGCAGCCAAGGCAGGGCTAGGGGCTACAATGAGCAGTTCTTC
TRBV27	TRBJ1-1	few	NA	CASSLVWSTEAFF	TGTGCCAGCAGTTTGGTTTGGAGCACTGAAGCTTTCTTT
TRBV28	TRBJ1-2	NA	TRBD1	CASSLSGQGFSGYTF	TGTGCCAGCAGTTTAAGTGGACAGGGTTTCTCTGGCTACACCTTC
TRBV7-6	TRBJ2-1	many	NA	CASSLDPRGRNEQFF	TGTGCCAGCAGCTTAGATCCAAGAGGCAGAAATGAGCAGTTCTTC
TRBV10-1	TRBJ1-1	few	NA	CASRLQEDTEAFF	TGCGCCAGCAGACTGCAGGAGGACACTGAAGCTTTCTTT
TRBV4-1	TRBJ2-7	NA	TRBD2	CASSSGLAGNYEQYF	TGCGCCAGCAGCTCCGGACTAGCGGGAAACTACGAGCAGTACTTC
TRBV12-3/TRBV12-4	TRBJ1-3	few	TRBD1	CASRPTGAGNTIYF	TGTGCCAGCAGGCCTACAGGGGCTGGAAACACCATATATTTT